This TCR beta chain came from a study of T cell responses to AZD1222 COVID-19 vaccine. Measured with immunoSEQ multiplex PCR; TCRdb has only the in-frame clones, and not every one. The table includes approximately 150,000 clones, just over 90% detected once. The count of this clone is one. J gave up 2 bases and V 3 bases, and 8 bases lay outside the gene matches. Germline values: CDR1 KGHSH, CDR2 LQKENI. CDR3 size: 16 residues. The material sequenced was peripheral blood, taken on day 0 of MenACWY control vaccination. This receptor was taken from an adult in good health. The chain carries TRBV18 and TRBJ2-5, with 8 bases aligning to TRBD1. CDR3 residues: CASSPLSGGTQETQYF. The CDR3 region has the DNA TGTGCCAGCTCACCCCTGTCAGGGGGCACGCAAGAGACCCAGTACTTC.